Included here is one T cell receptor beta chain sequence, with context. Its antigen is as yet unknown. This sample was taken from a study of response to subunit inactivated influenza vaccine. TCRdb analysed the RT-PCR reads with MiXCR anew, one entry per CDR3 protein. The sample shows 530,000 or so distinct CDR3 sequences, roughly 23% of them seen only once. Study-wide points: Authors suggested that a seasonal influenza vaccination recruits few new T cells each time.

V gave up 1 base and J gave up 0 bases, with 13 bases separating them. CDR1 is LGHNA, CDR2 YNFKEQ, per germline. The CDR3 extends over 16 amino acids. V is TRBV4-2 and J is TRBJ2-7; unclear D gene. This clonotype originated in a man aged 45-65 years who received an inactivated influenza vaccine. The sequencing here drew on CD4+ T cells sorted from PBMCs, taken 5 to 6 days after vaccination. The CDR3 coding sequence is TGTGCCAGCAGCCAAGTTGATAGGCTCAGCTCCTACGAGCAGTACTTC. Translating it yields CASSQVDRLSSYEQYF.